A selection of T cell receptor beta chains follows, all from one sample in a study of T cells in Graves' hyperthyroidism and ophthalmopathy. TCRdb re-analysed the multiplex PCR reads in MiXCR, keeping a single row per CDR3 protein. The sample consists of hundreds of thousands of distinct CDR3 sequences, approximately 36% of them appearing once. The sequenced sample was blood. The receptors stem from a woman between 40 and 55 years old with Graves' hyperthyroidism. Each CDR3 is given with its conserved first and last residue. Fields, in order: J gene, clone size, V gene, D gene, CDR3 length, CDR3 protein, CDR3 DNA. D genes are given only for firm matches. Clone size is shown for a subset of rows, as once, few, many or a class of expanded clone.

TRBJ1-4,-,TRBV13,-,16,CASSLSGTSTNEKLFF,TGTGCCAGCAGCCTTAGTGGGACGTCAACTAATGAAAAACTGTTTTTT
TRBJ2-7,-,TRBV7-2,-,15,CASSLNWVYSYEQYF,TGTGCCAGCAGTTTGAACTGGGTCTACTCCTACGAGCAGTACTTC
TRBJ2-5,-,TRBV20-1,TRBD2,16,CSARRRLAGSQETQYF,TGCAGTGCTAGGAGGAGACTAGCGGGTTCCCAAGAGACCCAGTACTTC
TRBJ1-1,many,TRBV7-9,-,13,CASSLEAVPEAFF,TGTGCCAGCAGCTTAGAGGCGGTCCCTGAAGCTTTCTTT
TRBJ1-2,-,TRBV19,-,12,CASKEGYGGYTF,TGTGCCAGTAAGGAGGGCTACGGTGGCTACACCTTC
TRBJ1-5,-,TRBV6-5,-,16,CASSGQGVGSNQPQHF,TGTGCCAGCAGTGGTCAGGGAGTGGGGAGCAATCAGCCCCAGCATTTT
TRBJ2-3,-,TRBV5-4,-,15,CASSSRTASTDTQYF,TGTGCCAGCAGCTCCAGGACGGCTAGCACAGATACGCAGTATTTT
TRBJ2-7,many,TRBV10-2,-,11,CASSEANEQYF,TGCGCCAGCAGTGAGGCCAACGAGCAGTACTTC
TRBJ2-1,-,TRBV25-1,-,11,CASGPGVEQFF,TGTGCTAGCGGCCCAGGGGTTGAGCAGTTCTTC
TRBJ1-3,-,TRBV7-2,-,14,CASSLAQLLNTIYF,TGTGCCAGCAGCTTAGCCCAACTATTGAACACCATATATTTT
TRBJ2-5,-,TRBV6-5,-,14,CASSYPSQPKTQYF,TGTGCCAGCAGTTACCCCTCTCAGCCCAAGACCCAGTACTTC